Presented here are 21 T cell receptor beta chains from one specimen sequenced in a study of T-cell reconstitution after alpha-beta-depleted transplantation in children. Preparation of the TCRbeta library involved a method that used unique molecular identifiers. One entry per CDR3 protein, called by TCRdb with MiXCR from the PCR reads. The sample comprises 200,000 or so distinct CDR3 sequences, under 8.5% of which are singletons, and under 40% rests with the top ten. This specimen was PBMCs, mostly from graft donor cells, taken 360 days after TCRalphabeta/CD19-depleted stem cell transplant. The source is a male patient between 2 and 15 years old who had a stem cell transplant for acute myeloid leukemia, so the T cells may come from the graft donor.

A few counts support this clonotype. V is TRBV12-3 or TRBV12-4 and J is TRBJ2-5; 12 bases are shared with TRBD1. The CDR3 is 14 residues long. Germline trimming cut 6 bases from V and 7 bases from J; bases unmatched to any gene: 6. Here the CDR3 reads CASSRGQGAGTQYF. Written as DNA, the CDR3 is TGTGCCAGCAGCCGGGGACAGGGGGCAGGGACCCAGTACTTC.

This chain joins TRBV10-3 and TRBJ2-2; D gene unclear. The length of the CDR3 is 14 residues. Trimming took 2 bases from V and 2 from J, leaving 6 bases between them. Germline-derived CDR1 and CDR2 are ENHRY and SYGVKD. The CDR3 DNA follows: TGTGCCATCAGTGAGGTCCGAAACACCGGGGAGCTGTTTTTT. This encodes CAISEVRNTGELFF.

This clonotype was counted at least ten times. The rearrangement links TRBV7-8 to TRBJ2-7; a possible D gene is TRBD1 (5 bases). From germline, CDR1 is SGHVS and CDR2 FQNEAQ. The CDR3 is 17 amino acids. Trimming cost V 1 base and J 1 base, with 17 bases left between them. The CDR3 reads CASSLVGGLGVSYEQYF. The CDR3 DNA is TGTGCCAGCAGCTTAGTGGGCGGCCTAGGGGTTTCCTACGAGCAGTACTTC.

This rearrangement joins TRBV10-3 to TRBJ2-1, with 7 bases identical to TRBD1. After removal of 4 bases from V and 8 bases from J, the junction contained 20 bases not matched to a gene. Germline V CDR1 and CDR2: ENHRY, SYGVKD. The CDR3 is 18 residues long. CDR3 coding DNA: TGTGCCATCAGTGTTCGAGGTAGAGGACAGGAGGTCTTGGATGAGCAGTTCTTC. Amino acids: CAISVRGRGQEVLDEQFF.

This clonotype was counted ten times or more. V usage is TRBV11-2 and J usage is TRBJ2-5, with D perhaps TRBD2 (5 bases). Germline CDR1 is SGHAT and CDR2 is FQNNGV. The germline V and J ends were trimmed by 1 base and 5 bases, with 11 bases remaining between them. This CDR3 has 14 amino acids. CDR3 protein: CASSLGATTETQYF. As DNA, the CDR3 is TGTGCCAGCAGCTTAGGAGCGACTACGGAGACCCAGTACTTC.

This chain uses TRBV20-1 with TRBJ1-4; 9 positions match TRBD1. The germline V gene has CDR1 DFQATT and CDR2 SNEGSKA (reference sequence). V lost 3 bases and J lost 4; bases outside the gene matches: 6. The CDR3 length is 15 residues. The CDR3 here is CSARGDRDGNEKLFF. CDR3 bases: TGCAGTGCTAGGGGGGACAGGGACGGTAATGAAAAACTGTTTTTT.

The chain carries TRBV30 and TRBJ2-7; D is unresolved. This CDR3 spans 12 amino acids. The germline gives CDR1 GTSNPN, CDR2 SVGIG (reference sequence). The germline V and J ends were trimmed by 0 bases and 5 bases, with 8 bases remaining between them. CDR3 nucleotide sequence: TGTGCCTGGAGTGTAATAATCCACGAGCAGTACTTC. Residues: CAWSVIIHEQYF.

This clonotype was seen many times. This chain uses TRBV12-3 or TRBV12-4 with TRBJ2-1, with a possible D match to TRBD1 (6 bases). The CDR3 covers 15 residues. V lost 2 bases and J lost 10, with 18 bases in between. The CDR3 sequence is CASSLTTPDRSEQFF. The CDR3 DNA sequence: TGTGCCAGCAGTTTAACCACCCCTGACAGGTCGGAGCAGTTCTTC.

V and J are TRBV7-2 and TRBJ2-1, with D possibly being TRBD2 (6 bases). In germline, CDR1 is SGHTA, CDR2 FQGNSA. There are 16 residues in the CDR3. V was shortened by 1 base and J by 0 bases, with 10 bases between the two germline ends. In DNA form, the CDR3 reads TGTGCCAGCAGCTTAGTGTCGGGAGTCTCCTACAATGAGCAGTTCTTC. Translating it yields CASSLVSGVSYNEQFF.

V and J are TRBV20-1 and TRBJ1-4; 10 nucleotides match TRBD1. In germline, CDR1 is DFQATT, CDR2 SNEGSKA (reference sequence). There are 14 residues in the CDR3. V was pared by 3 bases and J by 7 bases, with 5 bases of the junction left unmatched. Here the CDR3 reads CSASAGQGSEKLFF. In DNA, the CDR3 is TGCAGTGCTAGCGCGGGACAGGGGAGTGAAAAACTGTTTTTT.

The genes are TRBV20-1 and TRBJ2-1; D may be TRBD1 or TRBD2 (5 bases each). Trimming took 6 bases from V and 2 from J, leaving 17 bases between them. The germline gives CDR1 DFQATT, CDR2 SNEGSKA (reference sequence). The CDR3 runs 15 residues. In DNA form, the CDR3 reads TGCAGTGCAAAGGACCTACCGGGGCCCTACAATGAGCAGTTCTTC. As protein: CSAKDLPGPYNEQFF.

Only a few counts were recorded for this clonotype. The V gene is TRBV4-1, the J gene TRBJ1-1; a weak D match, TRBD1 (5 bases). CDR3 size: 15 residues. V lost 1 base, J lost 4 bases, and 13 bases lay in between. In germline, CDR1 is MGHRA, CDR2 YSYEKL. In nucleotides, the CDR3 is TGCGCCAGCAGCCAAGGGGGGTGGAGAATCACTGAAGCTTTCTTT. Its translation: CASSQGGWRITEAFF.

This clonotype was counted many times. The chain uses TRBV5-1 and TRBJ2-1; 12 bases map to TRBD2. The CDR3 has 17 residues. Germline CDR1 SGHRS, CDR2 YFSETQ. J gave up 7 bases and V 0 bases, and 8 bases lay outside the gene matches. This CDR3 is CASSLATSGGTGNEQFF. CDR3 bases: TGCGCCAGCAGCTTGGCAACTAGCGGGGGGACTGGGAATGAGCAGTTCTTC.

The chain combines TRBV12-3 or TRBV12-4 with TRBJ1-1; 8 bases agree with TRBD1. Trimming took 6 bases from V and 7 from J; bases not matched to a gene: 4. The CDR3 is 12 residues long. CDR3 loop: CASSPDRDEAFF. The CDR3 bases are TGTGCCAGCAGCCCGGACAGGGATGAAGCTTTCTTT.

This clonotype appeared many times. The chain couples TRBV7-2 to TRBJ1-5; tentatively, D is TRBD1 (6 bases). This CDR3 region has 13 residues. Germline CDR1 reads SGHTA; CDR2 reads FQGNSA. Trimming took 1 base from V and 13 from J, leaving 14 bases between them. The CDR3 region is CASSLEREGEQHF. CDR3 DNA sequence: TGTGCCAGCAGCTTAGAACGGGAGGGGGAACAGCATTTT.

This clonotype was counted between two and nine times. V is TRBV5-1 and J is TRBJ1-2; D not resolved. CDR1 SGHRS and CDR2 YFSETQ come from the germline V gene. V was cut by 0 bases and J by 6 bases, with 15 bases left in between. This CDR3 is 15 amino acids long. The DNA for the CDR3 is TGCGCCAGCAGCTTGGATTCAGAGGAAGGAAATGGCTACACCTTC. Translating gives CASSLDSEEGNGYTF.

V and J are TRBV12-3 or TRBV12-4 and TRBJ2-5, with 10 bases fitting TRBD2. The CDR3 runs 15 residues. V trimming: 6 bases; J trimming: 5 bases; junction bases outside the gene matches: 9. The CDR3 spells CASRPGTSVVETQYF. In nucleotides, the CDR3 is TGTGCCAGCAGACCCGGGACTAGCGTTGTGGAGACCCAGTACTTC.

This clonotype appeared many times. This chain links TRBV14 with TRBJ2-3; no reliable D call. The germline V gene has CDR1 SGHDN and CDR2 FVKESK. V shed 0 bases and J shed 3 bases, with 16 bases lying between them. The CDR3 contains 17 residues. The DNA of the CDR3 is TGTGCCAGCAGCCAAGACCCCTTACCCAAGGAGACAGATACGCAGTATTTT. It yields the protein CASSQDPLPKETDTQYF.

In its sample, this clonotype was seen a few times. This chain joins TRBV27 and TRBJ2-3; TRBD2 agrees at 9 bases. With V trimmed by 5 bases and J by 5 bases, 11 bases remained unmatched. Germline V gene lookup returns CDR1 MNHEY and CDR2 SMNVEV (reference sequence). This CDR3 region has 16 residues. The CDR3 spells CASSPGLARGIDTQYF. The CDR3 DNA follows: TGTGCCAGCAGTCCTGGACTAGCGCGGGGTATAGATACGCAGTATTTT.

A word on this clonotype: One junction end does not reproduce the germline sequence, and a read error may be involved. CDR3 amino acids: CASSSGPRDTRYF. The CDR3 bases are TGTGCCAGCAGCTCCGGACCCAGAGATACGCGGTATTTT. The rearrangement links TRBV5-6 to TRBJ2-3; D is ambiguous. Germline assignment: CDR1 SGHDT and CDR2 YYEEEE. This CDR3 spans 13 amino acids.

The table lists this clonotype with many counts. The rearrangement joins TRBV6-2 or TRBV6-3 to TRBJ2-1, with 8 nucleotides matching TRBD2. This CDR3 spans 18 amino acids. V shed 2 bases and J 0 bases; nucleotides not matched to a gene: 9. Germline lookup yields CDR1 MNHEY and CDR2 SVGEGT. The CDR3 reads CASSYPTSSGSSYNEQFF. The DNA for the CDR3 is TGTGCCAGCAGTTACCCTACCAGCAGCGGGAGCTCCTACAATGAGCAGTTCTTC.